Detailed here is one T cell receptor beta chain. Its cognate antigen has yet to be identified. Base qualities are missing; no much larger clone stands one base away. These data originate in a study of cytomegalovirus exposure and HLA in healthy donors (TCRdb year 2017). For the wider study: According to an earlier analysis of around 600 of the donors, 150 million to 200 million T cells yielded 90 million to 130 million unique TCR beta sequences and about 300 Gb of sequence data. In addition to the first cohort of 666 subjects, a separate validation cohort of approximately 130 different subjects was used. The T cell repertoires of under 750 subjects were profiled by immunosequencing and related to cytomegalovirus serostatus. Among 300 to 450 genotyped donors of the cohort, an average of 235,054 unique TCR beta nucleotide sequences were sequenced per donor, 15% to 20% of them non-productive. An earlier analysis of about 600 of the donors used high-throughput TCR beta sequencing to judge whether each TCR beta V gene segment behaved as functional or pseudogenic. In a later genetic analysis, genome-wide SNP genotypes for about 65% of the roughly 670 donors were used, and that subset was treated as a discovery cohort. Roughly 5 DR-DQ haplotypes were handled as single units for association and clustering because linkage in the cohort was strong. Class I and class II HLA loci were covered by the typing at four-digit resolution. The later analysis used no new phenotypic data to find candidate immune exposures, relying instead on TCR beta sequences and their occurrence across donors. Every repertoire in the discovery cohort had been generated on one and the same sequencing platform. An early release covering roughly 640 HLA-typed donors comprised approximately 300 gigabases of sequencing data and tens of millions of unique TCR sequences. To study patterns of TCR occurrence, a later analysis re-analyzed previously published TCR beta repertoires from around 670 donors and added high-resolution HLA genotyping. Of the approximately 400 genotyped donors, less than 90% were placed in the genetic ancestry cluster associated with self-reported Caucasian donors. The number of donors typed differed by locus, with roughly 620-640 for A, B, C, DRB1 and DQB1, roughly 550 for DQA1, some 570 for DPA1, and 400 to 490 for DPB1. The study was designed to test whether signatures of past pathogen exposure could be identified by cataloging public T cell receptors. Alongside the repertoire data, information on donor age, sex, ethnicity and CMV serostatus was compiled. To predict cytomegalovirus infection status, the study combined high-throughput TCR immunosequencing, statistical association of individual TCRs with disease status, and machine learning.

Library method: the immunoSEQ multiplex PCR assay. For the multiplex PCR, a mixture combining 60 forward primers for TCR Vbeta segments and 13 reverse primers for TCR Jbeta segments was used. The CDR3 region of rearranged TCR beta genes was amplified from genomic DNA by a multiplex PCR assay. On the Illumina HiSeq System, the amplified TCR beta libraries were sequenced as 87-base-pair reads. The source study handled its data this way. In a later analysis, around 80 million unique TCR beta chains were counted across the roughly 670 repertoires, and approximately 11 million of these chains were shared by at least two donors. A nearest-neighbor algorithm error-corrected the raw reads and collapsed the reads into unique sequences, merging closely related sequences to remove PCR and sequencing errors. Alignment of CDR3 sequences to IMGT reference sequences was used to assign V, D and J gene segments. For a sequence to be retained, a match of at least six nucleotides to both a V gene segment and a J gene segment was required. A rearrangement was called productive if the CDR3 had no stop codons and remained in frame with V and J, and every other rearrangement was called non-productive. CDR3 was defined according to IMGT convention as the region running from the second conserved V-encoded cysteine to the conserved J-encoded phenylalanine. In an earlier analysis of around 640 of the donors, sequences lacking an unambiguous match to a single V gene segment were excluded. In an earlier analysis of approximately 500 of the donors, a V segment was called functional when productive rearrangements were above 56.7%, and segregating when the standard deviation between donors exceeded 5%. A statistical classification framework was built for diagnosing cytomegalovirus status from the catalog of TCR beta chain sequences. In a later analysis, TCR nucleotide sequences were compared against IMGT/GENE-DB human TR gene sequences so that V and J genes could be assigned. The TCRdist pipeline was used in a later analysis to assign CDR3 sequences and most-parsimonious VDJ recombination scenarios. In a later analysis, each TCR beta chain was defined by its CDR3 amino acid sequence together with its V-gene family, and reads lacking a unique V-gene family were excluded. In a later analysis, 550 to 650 highly shared, low-generation-probability nucleotide sequences were removed to address suspected cross-contamination and a sequencing artifact. In a later analysis, a clonal expansion index was calculated for each public chain from normalized within-repertoire ranks of inferred template counts. Generation probabilities in a later analysis came from a VDJ recombination model fitted to out-of-frame rearrangements, and those results were checked against IGoR. In a later analysis, hypergeometric tests were used to score TCR-TCR, TCR-HLA and TCR-CMV co-occurrence, with a repertoire-size bias correction applied to TCR pairs. In a later analysis, false discovery rates were estimated by permuting HLA or CMV assignments 20 times. In a later analysis, co-occurring TCRs were grouped using DBSCAN, with TCRdist sequence similarity added in when clustering inside HLA-allele-positive subsets. For co-occurrence clustering, repertoires with fewer than 30,000 or more than 120,000 public chains were excluded, along with a handful of repertoires with anomalous nucleotide sharing. As stored in TCRdb, this immuneACCESS dataset retains in-frame rearrangements with V and J assigned. A fraction of the clones does not appear; measured against another copy, unresolved V genes explain less than half of the discrepancy, and the remainder lacks a known reason. V, J and clone size derive from that table, while D and trimming were established from the DNA sequence. This sample is represented by 85,000 to 120,000 clones; 75% to 85% of them were singletons. The top ten clonotypes cover 1.5% to 2% of the sample.

On the study overall, not on this receptor specifically: In a later analysis, several top co-occurrence clusters were reported to appear linked to parvovirus B19, influenza, CMV and Epstein-Barr virus. In a later analysis, HLA-associated TCR beta chains were found to be more clonally expanded and to have lower generation probabilities than equally common non-associated chains. CMV serostatus was the only immune exposure information available for the cohort. Because counts were too low, about 17 rarely observed V segments, including chromosome 9 orphons, were excluded from the earlier analysis of 587 of the donors. A later analysis found that most CMV-associated TCR beta chains appeared HLA-restricted, with HLA associations seemingly driven largely by CMV exposure. A further reported finding was that TCR beta sequences accurately predicted the HLA-A and HLA-B alleles for most subjects in the first cohort. Correlated functional status among segregating V segments might be attributable to linkage disequilibrium, but an unknown experimental factor could not be ruled out. Only TCR beta chains were sequenced in this cohort, and the absence of alpha or paired-chain data limited detectable features. According to the authors, the approach could potentially be generalized to other disease states and immunological phenotypes. According to a later analysis, TCR association rates differed among HLA loci, with DRB1 alleles showing the most associated TCRs and HLA-C alleles showing the fewest. HLA typing was unavailable for some donors at each locus, so association tests used only the typed subset. The classifier was reported to diagnose cytomegalovirus status with high specificity and sensitivity in both the original and validation cohorts. According to a later genetic analysis, donors in an Asian-associated ancestry cluster had fewer N-insertions in productive TCRs than the approximately 700-donor mean. At a false discovery rate of 0.05, a later analysis linked some 17,000 TCR beta sequences to specific HLA alleles. Some IMGT-functional V segments, including TRBV6-2 and TRBV6-3, could not be distinguished by the 87-base-pair reads and were therefore excluded. In an earlier analysis of about 540 of the donors, most TCR beta V segments were observed in productive rearrangements about 87% or about 30% of the time, broadly matching IMGT annotations. Across donors, most TCR sequences were observed very rarely, whereas some public TCRs were present in many individuals. The study listed 164 TCR beta chains as associated with cytomegalovirus. In vitro tests confirmed that a few of the cytomegalovirus-associated TCR beta chains recognize cytomegalovirus antigens. A group of highly shared sequence variants was considered likely to be a technical artifact of the sequencing pipeline. An association between a missense DCLRE1C variant and V-gene and J-gene trimming of TCR beta chains was found in a later genetic analysis and replicated in an independent cohort. Presence/absence analyses assumed roughly uniform sequencing depth across donors, an assumption that may not hold. When HLA alleles, especially DR and DQ, strongly co-occurred, attributing TCR associations to individual alleles was difficult.

The cohort comprised hundreds of healthy bone marrow donors. At the time of sampling, all cohort members were nominally healthy, though unrecorded immune exposures were likely present. The donor tested CMV seronegative, placing the donor among the 350 or so seronegative members of the cohort. A peripheral blood sample was provided by each donor, and peripheral blood mononuclear cells were used for TCR beta sequencing. The Qiagen DNeasy Blood Extraction Kit was used to extract genomic DNA from the blood cell samples. V gives up 1 base and J gives up 2 bases, and the segment between their germline ends measures 7 bases. For CDR1 and CDR2, the germline V gene lists SGDLS and YYNGEE. The CDR3 covers 15 residues, taking in both the cysteine and the phenylalanine. Only the CDR3 region is kept as DNA, spanning 45 bases read in frame from base 1.

Source material: PBMCs. The chain employs TRBV9 and TRBJ1-6; matching of 5 bases hints at TRBD1 as the D gene. This TCR derives from a man in his forties or fifties in good health and CMV-seronegative. CDR3 sequence: CASSVQGAYNSPLHF. At the DNA level, the sequence is TGTGCCAGCAGCGTACAGGGTGCCTATAATTCACCCCTCCACTTT. This CDR3, with the reference TRBV9 and TRBJ1-6 proteins standing in past its ends, gives the full variable domain DSGVTQTPKHLITATGQRVTLRCSPRSGDLSVYWYQQSLDQGLQFLIQYYNGEERAKGNILERFSAQQFPDLHSELNLSSLELGDSALYFCASSVQGAYNSPLHFGNGTRLTVT.